These 17 T cell receptor beta chains originate from one sample sequenced in a study of control samples from healthy donors and cancer patients. Using immunoSEQ multiplex PCR, the repertoire was profiled, and TCRdb retains in-frame clones only, with some absent. The sample has some 100,000 clones; more than 80% are singletons. Sequenced sample: blood. Every receptor here comes from a man aged 18-30 years in good health.

The genes are TRBV5-5 and TRBJ1-4; D not resolved. Germline V lookup: CDR1 SGHKS, CDR2 YYEKEE (reference sequence). Deletions cut 5 bases from V and 4 bases from J, with 9 bases between. The CDR3 sequence is 13 residues long. CDR3 nucleotides: TGTGCCAGCAGACCCAGCTTTAATGAAAAACTGTTTTTT. It is translated as CASRPSFNEKLFF.

V and J are TRBV5-3 and TRBJ2-7; TRBD1 might be the D (7 bases). TRBV5-3 is recorded as an ORF, its role being uncertain. Trimming pared 4 bases from V and 7 bases from J, leaving 18 bases between. The CDR3 is 14 residues long. The CDR3 sequence is CARSGGTADGEQYF. In nucleotides, the CDR3 is TGTGCCAGAAGCGGGGGGACAGCGGATGGGGAGCAGTACTTC.

The J gene is TRBJ2-1, the V gene TRBV3-1 (or the pseudogene TRBV3-2), with 10 bases that match TRBD2. With 3 bases clipped from V and 0 bases from J, the junction kept 17 bases outside the gene matches. The CDR3 runs 21 residues. From germline, CDR1 is LGHDT and CDR2 YNNKEL (reference sequence). As DNA, the CDR3 is TGTGCCAGCAGCCATGGGCCGGGGGTGTTGTCTAGCGGGAGCTCCTACAATGAGCAGTTCTTC. As protein: CASSHGPGVLSSGSSYNEQFF.

CDR3 sequence (DNA): TGTGCCAGCAGCTTAAGCGCCTTTTTGGGTTCACCCCTCCACTTT. It encodes CASSLSAFLGSPLHF. The rearrangement links TRBV7-8 to TRBJ1-6; D call uncertain. This CDR3 is 15 amino acids long. V was clipped by 2 bases and J by 9 bases, with 14 bases between them. The V gene's germline CDR1 is SGHVS and CDR2 FQNEAQ.

This chain joins TRBV3-1 (or the pseudogene TRBV3-2) and TRBJ2-7; 7 positions match TRBD2. With V trimmed by 4 bases and J by 6 bases, 12 bases remained unmatched. Germline V lookup: CDR1 LGHDT, CDR2 YNNKEL (reference sequence). CDR3 length: 15 residues. The DNA for the CDR3 is TGTGCCAGCAGCCCCACAAGCGGGGTCGCGGGCGAGCAGTACTTC. Amino acid sequence: CASSPTSGVAGEQYF.

The chain carries TRBV29-1 and TRBJ2-1; 9 nucleotides align to TRBD2. V gave up 2 bases and J gave up 6 bases; unmatched junction bases: 5. The germline V gene encodes CDR1 SQVTM and CDR2 ANQGSEA. The CDR3 length is 14 residues. This chain's CDR3 is CSVEKTTSGNEQFF. The CDR3 DNA reads as TGCAGCGTTGAAAAGACGACTAGCGGCAATGAGCAGTTCTTC.

V is TRBV2 and J is TRBJ2-7; no reliable D call. The CDR3 has 14 amino acids. Germline V gives CDR1 SNHLY, CDR2 FYNNEI. Trimming removed 7 bases at V and 1 base at J, with 14 bases between. CDR3 sequence (DNA): TGTGCCAGCAAGGCCGGAAAGGTTTCCTACGAGCAGTACTTC. Encoded protein: CASKAGKVSYEQYF.

The rearrangement uses TRBV10-3 and TRBJ1-2, with 8 positions matching TRBD1. J gave up 2 bases and V 4 bases, and 6 bases lay outside the gene matches. The CDR3 contains 15 residues. CDR1 is ENHRY, CDR2 SYGVKD, per germline. CDR3 sequence reads: CAISASGGTNYGYTF. CDR3 DNA sequence: TGTGCCATCAGTGCCTCAGGGGGCACCAACTATGGCTACACCTTC.

The chain links TRBV6-5 to TRBJ1-1, with a tentative D call TRBD1 (6 bases). The V gene's germline CDR1 is MNHEY and CDR2 SVGAGI. This CDR3 has 14 residues. The V and J ends lost 6 bases and 2 bases respectively, with 13 bases between them. Here the CDR3 DNA reads TGTGCCAGCAGCCTGAAGGGGGTCAACACTGAAGCTTTCTTT. The encoded protein is CASSLKGVNTEAFF.

This clone was detected only once. The CDR3 nucleotides are TGTGCCAGCAGCCAAGTTGGACTAGCGGGGGGGTTTAACACCGGGGAGCTGTTTTTT. This gives the protein CASSQVGLAGGFNTGELFF. The chain combines TRBV3-1 (or the pseudogene TRBV3-2) with TRBJ2-2; 15 nucleotides align to TRBD2. The CDR3 is 19 residues long. With V trimmed by 1 base and J by 2 bases, 5 bases remained unmatched. The V gene's germline CDR1 is LGHDT and CDR2 YNNKEL (reference sequence).

This chain joins TRBV27 and TRBJ2-7; 9 nucleotides agree with TRBD2. Germline assignment: CDR1 MNHEY and CDR2 SMNVEV (reference sequence). This CDR3 region has 15 residues. V was clipped by 3 bases and J by 0 bases; unmatched bases: 3. CDR3: CASSFFSGGSYEQYF. CDR3 DNA sequence: TGTGCCAGCAGTTTTTTTAGCGGGGGCTCCTACGAGCAGTACTTC.

V and J are TRBV15 and TRBJ2-7; 10 bases are shared with TRBD2. The CDR3 extends over 17 amino acids. With V trimmed by 0 bases and J by 0 bases, 5 bases remained unmatched. The V gene's germline CDR1 is LNHNV and CDR2 YYDKDF (reference sequence). This chain's CDR3 is CATSRDSLAGISYEQYF. Written as DNA, the CDR3 is TGTGCCACCAGCAGAGATTCACTAGCGGGAATCTCCTACGAGCAGTACTTC.

The chain links TRBV2 to TRBJ2-1; D possibly uses TRBD1 or TRBD2 (5 bases each). V lost 7 bases to trimming and J lost 0 bases, with 13 bases between them. CDR3 length: 15 amino acids. The germline gives CDR1 SNHLY, CDR2 FYNNEI. CDR3 region: CASTEGRTSYNEQFF. The CDR3 coding sequence is TGTGCCAGCACAGAGGGGCGGACCTCCTACAATGAGCAGTTCTTC.

The CDR3 coding sequence is TGTGCCAGCAGCTTCGGGACTAGCGGGAGGCCCTACAATGAGCAGTTCTTC. This translates into CASSFGTSGRPYNEQFF. V is TRBV11-2 and J is TRBJ2-1; TRBD2 matches 15 bases. The germline CDR1 and CDR2 sequences are SGHAT and FQNNGV. V was clipped by 3 bases and J by 2 bases; unmatched bases: 2. This CDR3 spans 17 amino acids.

The V and J genes are TRBV9 and TRBJ2-3; 7 bases match TRBD2. CDR1 is SGDLS and CDR2 is YYNGEE in the germline V gene. The CDR3 has 14 residues. The J segment lost 0 bases and the V segment lost 7 bases, leaving 5 bases of the junction unmatched. As DNA, the CDR3 is TGTGCCAGCGGAGCGGGGACTAGCACAGATACGCAGTATTTT. It encodes CASGAGTSTDTQYF.

The V and J genes are TRBV27 and TRBJ1-5; D is uncertain. V was cut by 6 bases and J by 2 bases, with 8 bases left in between. This CDR3 comprises 13 residues. Germline CDR1 and CDR2: MNHEY and SMNVEV (reference sequence). In nucleotides, the CDR3 is TGTGCCAGCAGCTCGGACGGCAATCAGCCCCAGCATTTT. Translation: CASSSDGNQPQHF.

This clone has only a few counts. The chain is built from TRBV14 and TRBJ2-6; D possibly uses TRBD1 or TRBD2 (5 bases each). V lost 1 base, J lost 4 bases, and 8 bases lay in between. Germline loops: CDR1 SGHDN, CDR2 FVKESK. The CDR3 spans 15 residues. This chain's CDR3 is CASSQGGTGANVLTF. For the CDR3, the DNA is TGTGCCAGCAGCCAAGGAGGGACCGGGGCCAACGTCCTGACTTTC.